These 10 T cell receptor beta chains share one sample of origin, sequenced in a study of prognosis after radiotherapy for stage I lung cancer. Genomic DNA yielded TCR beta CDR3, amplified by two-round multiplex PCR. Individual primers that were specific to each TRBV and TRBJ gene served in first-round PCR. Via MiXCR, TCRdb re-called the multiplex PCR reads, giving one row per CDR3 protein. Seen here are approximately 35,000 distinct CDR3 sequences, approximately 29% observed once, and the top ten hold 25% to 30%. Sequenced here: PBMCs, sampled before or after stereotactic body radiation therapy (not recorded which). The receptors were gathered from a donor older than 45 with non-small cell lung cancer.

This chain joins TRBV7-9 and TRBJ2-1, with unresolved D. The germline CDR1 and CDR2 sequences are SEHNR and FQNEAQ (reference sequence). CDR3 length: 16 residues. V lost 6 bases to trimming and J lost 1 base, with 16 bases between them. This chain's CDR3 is CASSGDGCASYNEQFF. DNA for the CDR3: TGTGCCAGCAGTGGTGATGGGTGTGCGTCCTACAATGAGCAGTTCTTC.

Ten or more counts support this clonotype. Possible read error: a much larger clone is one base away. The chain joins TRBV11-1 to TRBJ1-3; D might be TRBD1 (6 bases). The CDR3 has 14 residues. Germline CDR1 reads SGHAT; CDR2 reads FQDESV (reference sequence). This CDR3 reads CASSITGTGNTVYF. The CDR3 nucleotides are TGTGCCAGCAGCATTACAGGGACTGGAAACACCGTATATTTT. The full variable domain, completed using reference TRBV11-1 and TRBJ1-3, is EAEVAQSPRYKITEKSQAVAFWCDPISGHATLYWYRQILGQGPELLVQFQDESVVDDSQLPKDRFSAERLKGVDSTLKIQPAELGDSAMYLCASSITGTGNTVYFGEGSWLTVV.

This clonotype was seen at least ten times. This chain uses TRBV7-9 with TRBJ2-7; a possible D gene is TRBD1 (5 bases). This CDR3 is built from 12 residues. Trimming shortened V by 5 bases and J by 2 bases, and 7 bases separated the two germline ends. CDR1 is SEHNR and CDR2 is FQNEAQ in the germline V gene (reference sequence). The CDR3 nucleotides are TGTGCCAGCAGCATACAGGCCTACGAGCAGTACTTC. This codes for CASSIQAYEQYF.

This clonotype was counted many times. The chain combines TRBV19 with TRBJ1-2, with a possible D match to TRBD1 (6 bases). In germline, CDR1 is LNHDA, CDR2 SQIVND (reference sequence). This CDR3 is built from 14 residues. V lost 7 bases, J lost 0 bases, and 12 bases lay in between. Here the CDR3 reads CASTGTSTNYGYTF. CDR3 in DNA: TGTGCCAGTACAGGGACATCGACTAACTATGGCTACACCTTC.

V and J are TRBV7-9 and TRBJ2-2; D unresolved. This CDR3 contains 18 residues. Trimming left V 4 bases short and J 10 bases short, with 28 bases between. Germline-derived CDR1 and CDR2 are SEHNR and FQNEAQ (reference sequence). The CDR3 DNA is TGTGCCAGCAGCTCAAAATCCTGGTGGGAAGAAAACACCTTGGAGCTGTTTTTT. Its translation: CASSSKSWWEENTLELFF.

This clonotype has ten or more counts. The CDR3 DNA reads as TGCAGTGCTGGACAGGGTAACACTGAAGCTTTCTTT. Its protein product is CSAGQGNTEAFF. This chain joins TRBV20-1 and TRBJ1-1, with TRBD1 identical over 8 bases. The CDR3 spans 12 residues. After removal of 5 bases from V and 2 bases from J, the junction contained 1 base not matched to a gene. Germline V CDR1 and CDR2: DFQATT, SNEGSKA (reference sequence).

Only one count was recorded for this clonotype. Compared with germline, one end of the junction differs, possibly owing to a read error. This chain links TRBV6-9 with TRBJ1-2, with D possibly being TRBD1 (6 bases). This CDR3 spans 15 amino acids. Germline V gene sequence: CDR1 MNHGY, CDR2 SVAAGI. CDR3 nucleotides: TGTGCCATCAGTTACTTTTCCGAGGCCGGACAGGGCTACACCTTC. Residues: CAISYFSEAGQGYTF.

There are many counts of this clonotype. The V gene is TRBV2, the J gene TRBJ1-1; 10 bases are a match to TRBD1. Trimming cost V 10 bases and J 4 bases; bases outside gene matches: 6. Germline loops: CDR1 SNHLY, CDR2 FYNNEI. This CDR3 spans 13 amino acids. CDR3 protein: CATRQGAVTEAFF. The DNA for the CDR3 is TGTGCCACCAGACAGGGGGCGGTCACTGAAGCTTTCTTT.

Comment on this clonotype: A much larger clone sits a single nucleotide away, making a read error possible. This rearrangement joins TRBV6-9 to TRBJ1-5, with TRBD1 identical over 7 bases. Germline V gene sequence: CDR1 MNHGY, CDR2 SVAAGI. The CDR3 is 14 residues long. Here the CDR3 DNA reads TGTGCCAGCAGTTACGCGCAGGGGGGTCAGCACCAGCATTTT. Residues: CASSYAQGGQHQHF.

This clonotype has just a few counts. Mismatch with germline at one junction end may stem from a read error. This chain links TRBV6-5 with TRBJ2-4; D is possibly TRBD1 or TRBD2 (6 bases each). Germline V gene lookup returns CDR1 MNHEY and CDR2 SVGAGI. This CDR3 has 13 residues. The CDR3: CASSYGGRNIQCF. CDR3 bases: TGTGCCAGCAGTTACGGGGGGCGGAACATTCAGTGCTTC.